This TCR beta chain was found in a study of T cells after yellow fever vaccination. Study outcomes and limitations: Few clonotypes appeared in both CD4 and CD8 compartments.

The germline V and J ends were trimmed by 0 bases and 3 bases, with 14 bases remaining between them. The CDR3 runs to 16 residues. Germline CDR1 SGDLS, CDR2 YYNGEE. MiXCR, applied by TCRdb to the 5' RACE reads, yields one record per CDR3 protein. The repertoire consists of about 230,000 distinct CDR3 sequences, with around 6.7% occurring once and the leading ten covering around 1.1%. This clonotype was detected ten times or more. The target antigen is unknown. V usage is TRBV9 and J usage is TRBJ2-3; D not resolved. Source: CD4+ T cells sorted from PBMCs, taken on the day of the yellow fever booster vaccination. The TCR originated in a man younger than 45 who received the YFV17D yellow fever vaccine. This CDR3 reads CASSVGVEARTDTQYF. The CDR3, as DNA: TGTGCCAGCAGCGTAGGGGTAGAGGCCCGGACAGATACGCAGTATTTT.